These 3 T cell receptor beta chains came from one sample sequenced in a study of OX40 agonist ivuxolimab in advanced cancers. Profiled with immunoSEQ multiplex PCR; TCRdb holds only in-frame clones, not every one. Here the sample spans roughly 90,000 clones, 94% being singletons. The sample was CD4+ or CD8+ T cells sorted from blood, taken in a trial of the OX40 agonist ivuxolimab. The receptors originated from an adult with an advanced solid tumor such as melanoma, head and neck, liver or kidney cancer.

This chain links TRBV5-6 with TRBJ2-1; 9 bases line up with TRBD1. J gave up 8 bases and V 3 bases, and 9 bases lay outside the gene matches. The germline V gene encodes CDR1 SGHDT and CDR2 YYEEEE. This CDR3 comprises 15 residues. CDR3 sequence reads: CASSSPGQGVYEQFF. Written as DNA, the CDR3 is TGTGCCAGCAGCTCCCCGGGACAGGGTGTATATGAGCAGTTCTTC.

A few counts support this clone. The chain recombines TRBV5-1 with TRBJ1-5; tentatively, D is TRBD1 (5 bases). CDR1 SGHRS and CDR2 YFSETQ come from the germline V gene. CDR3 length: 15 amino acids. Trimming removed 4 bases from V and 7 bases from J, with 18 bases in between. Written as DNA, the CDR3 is TGCGCCAGCAGCCTGGGGGACGAGGGTAACCAGCCCCAGCATTTT. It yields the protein CASSLGDEGNQPQHF. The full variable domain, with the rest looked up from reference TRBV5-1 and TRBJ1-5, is KAGVTQTPRYLIKTRGQQVTLSCSPISGHRSVSWYQQTPGQGLQFLFEYFSETQRNKGNFPGRFSGRQFSNSRSEMNVSTLELGDSALYLCASSLGDEGNQPQHFGDGTRLSIL.

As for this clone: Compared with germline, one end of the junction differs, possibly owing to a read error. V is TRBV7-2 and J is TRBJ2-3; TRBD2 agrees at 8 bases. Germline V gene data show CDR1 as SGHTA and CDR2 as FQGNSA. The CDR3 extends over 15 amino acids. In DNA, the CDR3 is TGTGCCAGCAGCCCCCCGGTTAGCGGGGAGGATAGGCAGTATTTT. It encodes CASSPPVSGEDRQYF.